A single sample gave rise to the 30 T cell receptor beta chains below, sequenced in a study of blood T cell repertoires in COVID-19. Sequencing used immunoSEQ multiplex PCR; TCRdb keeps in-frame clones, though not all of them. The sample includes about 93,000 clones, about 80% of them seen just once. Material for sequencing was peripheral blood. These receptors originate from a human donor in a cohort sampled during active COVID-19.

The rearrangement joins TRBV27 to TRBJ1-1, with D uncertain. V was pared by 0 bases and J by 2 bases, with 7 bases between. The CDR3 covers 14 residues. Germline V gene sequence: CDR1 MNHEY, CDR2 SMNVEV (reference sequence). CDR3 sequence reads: CASSLSSPNTEAFF. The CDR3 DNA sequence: TGTGCCAGCAGTTTATCATCCCCTAACACTGAAGCTTTCTTT.

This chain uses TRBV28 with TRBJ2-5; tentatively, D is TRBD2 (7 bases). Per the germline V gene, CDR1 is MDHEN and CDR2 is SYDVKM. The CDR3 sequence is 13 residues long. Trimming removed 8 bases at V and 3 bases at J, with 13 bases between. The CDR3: CASLRGGKETQYF. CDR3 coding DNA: TGTGCCAGCTTAAGGGGGGGGAAAGAGACCCAGTACTTC.

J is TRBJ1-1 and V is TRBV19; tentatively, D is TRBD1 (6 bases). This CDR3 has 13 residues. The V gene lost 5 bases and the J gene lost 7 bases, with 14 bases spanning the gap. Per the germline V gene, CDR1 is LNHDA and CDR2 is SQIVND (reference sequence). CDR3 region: CASSVMRQDEAFF. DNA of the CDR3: TGTGCCAGTAGTGTTATGCGACAGGATGAAGCTTTCTTT.

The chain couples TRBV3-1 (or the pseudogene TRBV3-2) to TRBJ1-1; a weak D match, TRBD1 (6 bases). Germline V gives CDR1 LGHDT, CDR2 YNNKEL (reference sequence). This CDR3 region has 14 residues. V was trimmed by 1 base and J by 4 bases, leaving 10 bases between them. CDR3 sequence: CASSQGQGLTEAFF. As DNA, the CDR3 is TGTGCCAGCAGCCAAGGCCAGGGGCTCACTGAAGCTTTCTTT.

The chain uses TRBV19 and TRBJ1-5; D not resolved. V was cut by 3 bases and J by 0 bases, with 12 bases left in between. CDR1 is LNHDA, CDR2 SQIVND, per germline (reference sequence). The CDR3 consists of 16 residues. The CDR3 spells CASSMGQTYSNQPQHF. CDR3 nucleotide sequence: TGTGCCAGTAGTATGGGCCAGACCTATAGCAATCAGCCCCAGCATTTT.

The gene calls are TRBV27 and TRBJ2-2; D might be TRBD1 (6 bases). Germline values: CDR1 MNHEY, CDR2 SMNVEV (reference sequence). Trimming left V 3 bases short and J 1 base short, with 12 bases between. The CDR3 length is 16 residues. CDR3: CASSFSGVWNTGELFF. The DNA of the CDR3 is TGTGCCAGCAGTTTCTCAGGGGTCTGGAACACCGGGGAGCTGTTTTTT.

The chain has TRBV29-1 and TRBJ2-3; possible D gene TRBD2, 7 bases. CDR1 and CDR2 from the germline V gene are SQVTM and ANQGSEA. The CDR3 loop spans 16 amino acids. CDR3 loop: CSSLGMPGGGTDTQYF. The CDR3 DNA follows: TGCAGTTCCCTTGGGATGCCGGGGGGCGGCACAGATACGCAGTATTTT.

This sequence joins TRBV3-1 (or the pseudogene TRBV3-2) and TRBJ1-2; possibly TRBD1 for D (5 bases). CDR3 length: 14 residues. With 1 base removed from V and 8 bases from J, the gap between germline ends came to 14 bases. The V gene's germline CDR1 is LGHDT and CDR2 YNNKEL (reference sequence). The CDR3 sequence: CASSQVLAGLGYTF. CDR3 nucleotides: TGTGCCAGCAGCCAAGTTCTAGCGGGGCTCGGCTACACCTTC.

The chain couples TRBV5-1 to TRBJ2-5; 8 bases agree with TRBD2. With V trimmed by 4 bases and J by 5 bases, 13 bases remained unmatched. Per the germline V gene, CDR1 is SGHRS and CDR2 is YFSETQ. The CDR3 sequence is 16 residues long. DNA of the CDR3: TGCGCCAGCAGCCCCGCATCGGGAGGGTCCCTTGAGACCCAGTACTTC. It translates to CASSPASGGSLETQYF. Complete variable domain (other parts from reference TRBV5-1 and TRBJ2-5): KAGVTQTPRYLIKTRGQQVTLSCSPISGHRSVSWYQQTPGQGLQFLFEYFSETQRNKGNFPGRFSGRQFSNSRSEMNVSTLELGDSALYLCASSPASGGSLETQYFGPGTRLLVL.

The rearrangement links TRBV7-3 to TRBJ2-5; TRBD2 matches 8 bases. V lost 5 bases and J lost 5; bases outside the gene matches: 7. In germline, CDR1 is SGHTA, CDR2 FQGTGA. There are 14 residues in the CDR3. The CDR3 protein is CASSPGGAGETQYF. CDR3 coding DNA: TGTGCCAGCAGCCCCGGGGGGGCTGGTGAGACCCAGTACTTC.

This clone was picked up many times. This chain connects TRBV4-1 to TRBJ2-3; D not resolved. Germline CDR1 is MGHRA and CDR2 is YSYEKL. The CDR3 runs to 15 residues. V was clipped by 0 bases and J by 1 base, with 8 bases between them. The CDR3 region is CASSQDWAGTDTQYF. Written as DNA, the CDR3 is TGCGCCAGCAGCCAAGACTGGGCAGGCACAGATACGCAGTATTTT.

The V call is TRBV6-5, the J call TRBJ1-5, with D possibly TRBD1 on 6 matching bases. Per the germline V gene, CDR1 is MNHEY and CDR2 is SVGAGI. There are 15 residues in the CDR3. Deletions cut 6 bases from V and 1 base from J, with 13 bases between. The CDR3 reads CASRPGTQSNQPQHF. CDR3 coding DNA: TGTGCCAGCAGGCCCGGGACACAAAGCAATCAGCCCCAGCATTTT.

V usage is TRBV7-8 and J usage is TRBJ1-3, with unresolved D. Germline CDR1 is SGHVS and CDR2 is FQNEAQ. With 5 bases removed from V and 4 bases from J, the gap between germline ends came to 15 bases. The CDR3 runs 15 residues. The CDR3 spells CASSATGFSGNTIYF. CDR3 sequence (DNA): TGTGCCAGCAGCGCGACTGGGTTCTCCGGAAACACCATATATTTT.

CDR3 nucleotide sequence: TGCGCCAGCAGCTTGGCAGGGCGGGGAAAACTGTTTTTT. This sequence encodes CASSLAGRGKLFF. The J gene is TRBJ1-4, the V gene TRBV5-1, with D perhaps matching TRBD1 (5 bases). From germline, CDR1 is SGHRS and CDR2 YFSETQ. The V and J ends lost 0 bases and 10 bases respectively, with 10 bases between them. The CDR3 totals 13 residues.

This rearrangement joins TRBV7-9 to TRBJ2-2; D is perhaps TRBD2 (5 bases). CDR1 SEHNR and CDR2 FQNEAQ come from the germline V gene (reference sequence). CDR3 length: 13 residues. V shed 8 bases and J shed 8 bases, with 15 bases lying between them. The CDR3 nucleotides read TGTGCCAGCTCCCCGGCGGGTAGTGGGGAGCTGTTTTTT. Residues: CASSPAGSGELFF.

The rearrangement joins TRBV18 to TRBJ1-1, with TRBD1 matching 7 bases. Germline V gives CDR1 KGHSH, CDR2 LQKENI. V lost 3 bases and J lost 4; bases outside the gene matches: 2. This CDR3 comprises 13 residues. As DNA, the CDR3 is TGTGCCAGCTCACCGGGGACAGCCACTGAAGCTTTCTTT. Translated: CASSPGTATEAFF. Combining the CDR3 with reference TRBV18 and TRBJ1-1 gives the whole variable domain NAGVMQNPRHLVRRRGQEARLRCSPMKGHSHVYWYRQLPEEGLKFMVYLQKENIIDESGMPKERFSAEFPKEGPSILRIQQVVRGDSAAYFCASSPGTATEAFFGQGTRLTVV.

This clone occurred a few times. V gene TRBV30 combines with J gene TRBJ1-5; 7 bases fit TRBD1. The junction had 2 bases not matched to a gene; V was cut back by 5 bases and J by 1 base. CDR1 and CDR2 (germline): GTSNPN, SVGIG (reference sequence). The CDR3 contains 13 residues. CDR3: CAWAQGSNQPQHF. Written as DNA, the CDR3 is TGTGCCTGGGCACAGGGGAGCAATCAGCCCCAGCATTTT.

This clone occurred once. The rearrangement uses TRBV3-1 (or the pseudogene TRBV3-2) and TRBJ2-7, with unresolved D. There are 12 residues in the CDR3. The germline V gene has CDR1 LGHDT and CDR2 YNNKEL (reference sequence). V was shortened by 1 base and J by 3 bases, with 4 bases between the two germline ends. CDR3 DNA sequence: TGTGCCAGCAGCCAAGTACTCTACGAGCAGTACTTC. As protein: CASSQVLYEQYF.

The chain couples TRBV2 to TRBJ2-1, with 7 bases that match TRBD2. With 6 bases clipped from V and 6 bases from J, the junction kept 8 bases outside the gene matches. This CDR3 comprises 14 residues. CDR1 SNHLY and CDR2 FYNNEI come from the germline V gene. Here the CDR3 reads CASSLGLGPNEQFF. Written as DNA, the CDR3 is TGTGCCAGCAGCCTTGGACTAGGGCCCAATGAGCAGTTCTTC.

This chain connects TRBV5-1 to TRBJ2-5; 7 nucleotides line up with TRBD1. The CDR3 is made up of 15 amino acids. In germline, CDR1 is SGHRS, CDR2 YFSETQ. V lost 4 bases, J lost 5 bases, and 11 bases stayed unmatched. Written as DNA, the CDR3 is TGCGCCAGCAGCACAACAGGGGCGGATTGGGAGACCCAGTACTTC. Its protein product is CASSTTGADWETQYF.

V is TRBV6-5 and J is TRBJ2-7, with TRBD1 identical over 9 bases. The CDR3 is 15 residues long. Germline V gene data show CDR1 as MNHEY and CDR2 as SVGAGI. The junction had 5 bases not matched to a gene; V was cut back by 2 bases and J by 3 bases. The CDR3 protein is CASSYRQGGIYEQYF. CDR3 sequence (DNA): TGTGCCAGCAGTTACCGACAGGGGGGAATCTACGAGCAGTACTTC.

CDR3 in DNA: TGTGCCAGCAGCCGAATAACCGGGACTCCCTTGGGCGGGGAGCTGTTTTTT. Its protein product is CASSRITGTPLGGELFF. The chain employs TRBV14 and TRBJ2-2, with D possibly matching TRBD2 (6 bases). This CDR3 contains 17 residues. The V and J ends lost 4 bases and 7 bases respectively, with 22 bases between them. Germline-derived CDR1 and CDR2 are SGHDN and FVKESK.

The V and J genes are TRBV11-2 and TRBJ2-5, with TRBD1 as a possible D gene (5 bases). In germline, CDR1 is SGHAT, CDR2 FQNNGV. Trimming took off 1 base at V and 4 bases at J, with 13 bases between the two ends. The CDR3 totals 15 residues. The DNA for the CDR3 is TGTGCCAGCAGCTTAGCGCAGGGCAAAGGAGAGACCCAGTACTTC. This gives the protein CASSLAQGKGETQYF. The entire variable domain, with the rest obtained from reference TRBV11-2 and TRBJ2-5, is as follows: EAGVAQSPRYKIIEKRQSVAFWCNPISGHATLYWYQQILGQGPKLLIQFQNNGVVDDSQLPKDRFSAERLKGVDSTLKIQPAKLEDSAVYLCASSLAQGKGETQYFGPGTRLLVL.

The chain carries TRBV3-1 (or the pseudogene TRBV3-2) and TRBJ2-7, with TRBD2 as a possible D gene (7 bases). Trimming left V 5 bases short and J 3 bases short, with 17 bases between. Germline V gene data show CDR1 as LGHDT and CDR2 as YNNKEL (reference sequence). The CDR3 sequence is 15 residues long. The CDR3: CASSYSAGHGYEQYF. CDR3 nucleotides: TGTGCCAGCAGCTACTCAGCGGGACACGGCTACGAGCAGTACTTC.

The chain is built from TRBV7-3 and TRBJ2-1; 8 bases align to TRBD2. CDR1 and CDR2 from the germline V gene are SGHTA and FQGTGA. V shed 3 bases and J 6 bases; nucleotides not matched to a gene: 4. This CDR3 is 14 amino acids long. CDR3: CASSFGLAGNEQFF. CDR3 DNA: TGTGCCAGCAGCTTCGGGCTAGCGGGCAATGAGCAGTTCTTC.

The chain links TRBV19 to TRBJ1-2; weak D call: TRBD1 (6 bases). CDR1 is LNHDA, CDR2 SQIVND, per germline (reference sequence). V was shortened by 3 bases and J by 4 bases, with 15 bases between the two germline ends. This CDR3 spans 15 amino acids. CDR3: CASSIGTQLLYGYTF. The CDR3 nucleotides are TGTGCCAGTAGTATCGGGACACAGCTACTCTATGGCTACACCTTC.

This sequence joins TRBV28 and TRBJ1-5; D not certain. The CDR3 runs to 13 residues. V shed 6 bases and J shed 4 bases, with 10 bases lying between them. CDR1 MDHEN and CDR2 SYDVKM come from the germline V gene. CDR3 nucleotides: TGTGCCAGCAGATCCCAGGTAAATCAGCCCCAGCATTTT. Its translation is CASRSQVNQPQHF.

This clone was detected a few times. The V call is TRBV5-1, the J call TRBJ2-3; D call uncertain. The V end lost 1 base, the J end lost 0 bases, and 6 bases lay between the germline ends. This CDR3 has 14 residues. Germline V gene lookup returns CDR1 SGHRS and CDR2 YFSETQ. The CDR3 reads CASSLHSSTDTQYF. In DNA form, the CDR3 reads TGCGCCAGCAGCTTGCACTCTAGCACAGATACGCAGTATTTT. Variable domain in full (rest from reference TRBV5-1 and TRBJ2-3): KAGVTQTPRYLIKTRGQQVTLSCSPISGHRSVSWYQQTPGQGLQFLFEYFSETQRNKGNFPGRFSGRQFSNSRSEMNVSTLELGDSALYLCASSLHSSTDTQYFGPGTRLTVL.

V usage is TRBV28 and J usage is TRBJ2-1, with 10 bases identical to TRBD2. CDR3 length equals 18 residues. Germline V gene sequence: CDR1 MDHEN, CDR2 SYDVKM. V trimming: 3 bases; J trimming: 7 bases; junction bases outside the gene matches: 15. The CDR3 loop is CASSFPSGGAGDRNEQFF. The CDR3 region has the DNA TGTGCCAGCAGTTTCCCCAGCGGGGGGGCCGGTGATAGGAATGAGCAGTTCTTC.

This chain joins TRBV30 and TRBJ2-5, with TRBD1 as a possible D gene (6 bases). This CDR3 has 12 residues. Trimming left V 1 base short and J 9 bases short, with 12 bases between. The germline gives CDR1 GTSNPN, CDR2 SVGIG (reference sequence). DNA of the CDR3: TGTGCCTGGAGTGCCGACAGGATGTCCCAGTACTTC. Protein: CAWSADRMSQYF.